The 7 T cell receptor beta chains given below trace back to one sample, sequenced in a study of T-cell memory formation after mild COVID-19. MiXCR, applied by TCRdb to the 5' RACE reads, yields one record per CDR3 protein. In the table there are about 390,000 distinct CDR3 sequences, roughly 15% of which are singletons. The sequenced material came from PBMCs or a T cell subset sorted from them (not recorded which). These receptors came from a man between 18 and 35 years old who had mild COVID-19 (a few samples of this study predate the infection). Cell type and time point are not known.

Points on this clonotype: The junction departs from the called germline gene at one end, perhaps through a read error. The chain joins TRBV7-7 to TRBJ2-2; the D is unclear. CDR1 is SSHAT and CDR2 is FNYEAQ in the germline V gene (reference sequence). The length of the CDR3 is 12 residues. CDR3 nucleotide sequence: TGTGCTAGCAGGTCCAACCGCGGGGAGCTGTTTTTT. Its protein is CASRSNRGELFF.

This chain links TRBV20-1 with TRBJ2-1; the D gene is possibly TRBD1 (6 bases). Germline assignment: CDR1 DFQATT and CDR2 SNEGSKA (reference sequence). V was clipped by 2 bases and J by 8 bases, with 13 bases between them. The CDR3 consists of 13 residues. CDR3 nucleotides: TGCAGTGCTAGAACCAGGGGCTCGTATGAGCAGTTCTTC. The encoded protein is CSARTRGSYEQFF.

This chain connects TRBV20-1 to TRBJ2-1, with D perhaps given as TRBD1 or TRBD2 (6 bases each). V lost 3 bases to trimming and J lost 0 bases, with 12 bases between them. The CDR3 spans 15 residues. Germline V CDR1 and CDR2: DFQATT, SNEGSKA (reference sequence). The CDR3 here is CSASGGQSSYNEQFF. Written as DNA, the CDR3 is TGCAGTGCTAGCGGGGGACAAAGCTCCTACAATGAGCAGTTCTTC.

This chain connects TRBV12-3 or TRBV12-4 to TRBJ2-4, with no clear D. The CDR3 has 12 amino acids. The V gene lost 6 bases and the J gene lost 5 bases, with 8 bases spanning the gap. The CDR3 nucleotides read TGTGCCAGCAGCTTCACAGAAAACATTCAGTACTTC. Translating gives CASSFTENIQYF.

This clonotype was seen a few times. At one end, the junction sequence differs from germline, possibly due to a read error. V gene TRBV7-7 combines with J gene TRBJ2-5, with D possibly being TRBD1 (6 bases). Germline assignment: CDR1 SSHAT and CDR2 FNYEAQ (reference sequence). The CDR3 totals 13 residues. The CDR3 DNA follows: TGTGCTAGCAGCCCGGGACATTTGGAGACCCAGTACTTC. It yields the protein CASSPGHLETQYF.

V and J are TRBV12-3 or TRBV12-4 and TRBJ2-1; the D is unclear. V shed 0 bases and J shed 2 bases, with 8 bases lying between them. The CDR3 covers 15 residues. CDR3 protein: CASSLAVDPYNEQFF. In nucleotides, the CDR3 is TGTGCCAGCAGTTTAGCTGTTGATCCCTACAATGAGCAGTTCTTC.

Only a few counts were recorded for this clonotype. The gene calls are TRBV25-1 and TRBJ2-5; tentative D call: TRBD1 (6 bases). Per germline, CDR1 MGHDK and CDR2 SYGVNS. The CDR3 spans 13 residues. V lost 2 bases and J lost 4, with 8 bases in between. The CDR3 reads CASSEPGVETQYF. In DNA form, the CDR3 reads TGTGCCAGCAGTGAACCAGGGGTAGAGACCCAGTACTTC.